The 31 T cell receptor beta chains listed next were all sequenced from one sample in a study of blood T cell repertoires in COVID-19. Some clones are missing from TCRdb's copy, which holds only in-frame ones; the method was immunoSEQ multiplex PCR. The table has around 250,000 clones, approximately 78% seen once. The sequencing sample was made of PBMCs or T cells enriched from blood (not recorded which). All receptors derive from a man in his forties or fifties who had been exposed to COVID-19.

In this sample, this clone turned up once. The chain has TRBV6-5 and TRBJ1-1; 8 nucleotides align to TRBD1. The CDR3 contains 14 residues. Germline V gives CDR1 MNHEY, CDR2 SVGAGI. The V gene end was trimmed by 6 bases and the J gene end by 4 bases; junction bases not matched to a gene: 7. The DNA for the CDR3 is TGTGCCAGCAGATTTGACAGGGGAGCCACTGAAGCTTTCTTT. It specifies CASRFDRGATEAFF.

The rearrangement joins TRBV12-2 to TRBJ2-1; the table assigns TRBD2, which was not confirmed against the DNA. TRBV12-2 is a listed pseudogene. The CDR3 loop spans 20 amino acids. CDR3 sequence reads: CASRLGRTSGDRVKYNEQFF. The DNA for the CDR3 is TGTGCAAGTCGCTTAGGGAGGACTAGCGGAGATCGGGTGAAGTACAATGAGCAGTTCTTC.

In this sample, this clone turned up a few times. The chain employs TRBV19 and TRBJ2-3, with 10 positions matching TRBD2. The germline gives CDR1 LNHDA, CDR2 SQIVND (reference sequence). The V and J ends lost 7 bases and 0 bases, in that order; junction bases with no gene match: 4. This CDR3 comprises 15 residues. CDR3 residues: CASKSGRASTDTQYF. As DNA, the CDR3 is TGTGCCAGTAAGAGCGGGAGGGCTAGCACAGATACGCAGTATTTT.

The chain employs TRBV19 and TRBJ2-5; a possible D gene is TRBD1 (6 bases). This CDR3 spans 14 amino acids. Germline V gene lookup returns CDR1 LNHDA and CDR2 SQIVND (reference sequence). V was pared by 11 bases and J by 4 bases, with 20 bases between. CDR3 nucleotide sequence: TGTGCCTCAACAGGGACGCCCGCGGGAGAGACCCAGTACTTC. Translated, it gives CASTGTPAGETQYF.

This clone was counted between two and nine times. DNA for the CDR3: TGTGCCATCAGGGGACAAGTTAATGAGCAGTTCTTC. Residues: CAIRGQVNEQFF. The chain has TRBV10-3 and TRBJ2-1; TRBD1 might be the D (6 bases). From germline, CDR1 is ENHRY and CDR2 SYGVKD. The V end was cut by 6 bases, the J end by 7 bases, with 10 bases between. The CDR3 is made up of 12 amino acids.

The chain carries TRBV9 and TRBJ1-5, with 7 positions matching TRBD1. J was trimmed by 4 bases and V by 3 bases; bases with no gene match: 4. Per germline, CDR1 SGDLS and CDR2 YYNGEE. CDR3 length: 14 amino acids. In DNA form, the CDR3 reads TGTGCCAGCAGCGCGGGACAGAAGAATCAGCCCCAGCATTTT. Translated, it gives CASSAGQKNQPQHF.

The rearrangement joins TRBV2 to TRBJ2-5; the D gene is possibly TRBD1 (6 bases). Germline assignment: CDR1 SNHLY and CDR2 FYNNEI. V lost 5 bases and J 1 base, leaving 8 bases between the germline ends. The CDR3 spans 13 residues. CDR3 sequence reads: CASSKDSQETQYF. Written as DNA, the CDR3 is TGTGCCAGCAGTAAGGACAGCCAAGAGACCCAGTACTTC.

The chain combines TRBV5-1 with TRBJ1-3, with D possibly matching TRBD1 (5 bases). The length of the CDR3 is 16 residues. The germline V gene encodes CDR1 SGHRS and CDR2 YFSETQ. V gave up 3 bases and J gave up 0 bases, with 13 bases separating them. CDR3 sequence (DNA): TGCGCCAGCAGCTCAGACAGTGCCACCTCTGGAAACACCATATATTTT. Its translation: CASSSDSATSGNTIYF.

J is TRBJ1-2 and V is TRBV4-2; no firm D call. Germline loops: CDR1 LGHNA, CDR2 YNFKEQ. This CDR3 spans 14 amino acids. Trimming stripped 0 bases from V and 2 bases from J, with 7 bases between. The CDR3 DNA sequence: TGTGCCAGCAGCCAAGATCACCAGAACTATGGCTACACCTTC. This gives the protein CASSQDHQNYGYTF.

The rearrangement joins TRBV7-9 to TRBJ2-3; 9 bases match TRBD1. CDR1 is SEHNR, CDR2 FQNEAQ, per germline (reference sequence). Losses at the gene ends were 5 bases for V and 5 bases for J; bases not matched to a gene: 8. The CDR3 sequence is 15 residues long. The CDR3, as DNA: TGTGCCAGCAGCCGCGGGACAGGGAAGGTAGATACGCAGTATTTT. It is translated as CASSRGTGKVDTQYF.

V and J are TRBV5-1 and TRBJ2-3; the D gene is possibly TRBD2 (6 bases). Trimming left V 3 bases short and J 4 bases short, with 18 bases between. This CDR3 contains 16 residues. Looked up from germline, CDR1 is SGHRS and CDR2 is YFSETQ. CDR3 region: CASSSSGPAVADTQYF. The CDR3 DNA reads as TGCGCCAGCAGCTCAAGCGGGCCTGCAGTCGCAGATACGCAGTATTTT.

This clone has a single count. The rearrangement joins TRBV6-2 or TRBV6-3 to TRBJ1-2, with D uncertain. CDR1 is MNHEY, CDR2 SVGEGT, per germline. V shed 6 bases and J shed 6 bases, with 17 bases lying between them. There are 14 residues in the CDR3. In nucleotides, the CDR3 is TGTGCCAGCAGCCCTGAGGGAGGTGGCCATGGCTACACCTTC. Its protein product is CASSPEGGGHGYTF.

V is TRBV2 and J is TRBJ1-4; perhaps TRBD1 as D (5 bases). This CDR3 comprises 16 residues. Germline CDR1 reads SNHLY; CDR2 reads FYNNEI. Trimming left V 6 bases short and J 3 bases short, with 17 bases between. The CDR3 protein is CASRSTGSYPNEKLFF. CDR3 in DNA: TGTGCCAGCAGGTCTACAGGTTCTTATCCTAATGAAAAACTGTTTTTT.

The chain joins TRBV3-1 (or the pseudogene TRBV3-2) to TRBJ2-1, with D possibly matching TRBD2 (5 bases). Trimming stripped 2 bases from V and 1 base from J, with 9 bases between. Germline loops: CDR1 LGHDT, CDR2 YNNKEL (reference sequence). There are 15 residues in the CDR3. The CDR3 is CASSQFPGSYNEQFF. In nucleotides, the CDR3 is TGTGCCAGCAGCCAATTTCCGGGATCCTACAATGAGCAGTTCTTC.

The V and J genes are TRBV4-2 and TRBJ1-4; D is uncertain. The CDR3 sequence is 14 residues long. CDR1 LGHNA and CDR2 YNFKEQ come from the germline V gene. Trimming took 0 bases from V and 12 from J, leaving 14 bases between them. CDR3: CASSQDSDPRELFF. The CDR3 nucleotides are TGTGCCAGCAGCCAAGATTCGGACCCGAGGGAACTGTTTTTT.

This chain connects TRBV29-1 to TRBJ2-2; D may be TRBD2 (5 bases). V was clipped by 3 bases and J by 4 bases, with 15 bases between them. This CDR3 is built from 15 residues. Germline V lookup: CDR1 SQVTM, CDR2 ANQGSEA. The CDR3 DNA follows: TGCAGCGTTGATAGCGCAACCCTTGGCACCGGGGAGCTGTTTTTT. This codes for CSVDSATLGTGELFF.

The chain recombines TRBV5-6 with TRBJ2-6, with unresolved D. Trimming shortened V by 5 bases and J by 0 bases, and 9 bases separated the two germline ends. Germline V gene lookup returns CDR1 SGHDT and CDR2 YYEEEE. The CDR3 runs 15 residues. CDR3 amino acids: CASRYANSGANVLTF. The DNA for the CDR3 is TGTGCCAGCAGATATGCGAACTCTGGGGCCAACGTCCTGACTTTC.

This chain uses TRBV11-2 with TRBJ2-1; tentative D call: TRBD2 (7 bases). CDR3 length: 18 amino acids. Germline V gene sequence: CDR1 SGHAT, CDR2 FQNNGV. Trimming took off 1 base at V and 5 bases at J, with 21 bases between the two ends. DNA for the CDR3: TGTGCCAGCAGCTTAGTATGGGGAGGGGCGGACAGCAACAATGAGCAGTTCTTC. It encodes CASSLVWGGADSNNEQFF.

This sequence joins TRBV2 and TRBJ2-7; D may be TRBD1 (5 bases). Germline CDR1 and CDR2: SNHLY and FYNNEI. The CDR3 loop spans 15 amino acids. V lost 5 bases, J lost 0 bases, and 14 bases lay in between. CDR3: CASSPSPDSSYEQYF. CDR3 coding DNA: TGTGCCAGCAGTCCATCCCCTGACAGCTCCTACGAGCAGTACTTC.

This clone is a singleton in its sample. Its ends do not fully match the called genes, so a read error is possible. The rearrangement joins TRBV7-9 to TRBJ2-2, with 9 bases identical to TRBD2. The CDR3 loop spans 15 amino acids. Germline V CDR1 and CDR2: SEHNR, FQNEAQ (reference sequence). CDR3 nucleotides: TGTGCCAGCAGCTCATATAGCGGGAGCGCCGGAGAGCTGTTTTTT. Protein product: CASSSYSGSAGELFF.

The CDR3 DNA reads TGTGCCAGCCGACCGCGGCAGGGGTCATACGAGCAGTACTTC. Translation: CASRPRQGSYEQYF. The chain uses TRBV6-5 and TRBJ2-7; possibly TRBD1 for D (6 bases). In germline, CDR1 is MNHEY, CDR2 SVGAGI. This CDR3 comprises 14 residues. V was cut by 8 bases and J by 4 bases, with 18 bases left in between.

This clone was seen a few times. CDR3 sequence reads: CASRPGQGGTYEQYF. The CDR3 DNA follows: TGTGCCAGCAGACCCGGACAGGGGGGAACCTACGAGCAGTACTTC. The V gene is TRBV6-5, the J gene TRBJ2-7, with 10 positions matching TRBD1. J gave up 2 bases and V 6 bases, and 7 bases lay outside the gene matches. Per the germline V gene, CDR1 is MNHEY and CDR2 is SVGAGI. This CDR3 is built from 15 residues.

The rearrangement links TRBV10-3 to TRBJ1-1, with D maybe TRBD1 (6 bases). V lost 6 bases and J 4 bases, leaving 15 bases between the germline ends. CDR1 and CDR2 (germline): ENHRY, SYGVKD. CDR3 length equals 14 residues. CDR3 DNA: TGTGCCATCAGGGCCATAGGGGGGGGCACTGAAGCTTTCTTT. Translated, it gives CAIRAIGGGTEAFF.

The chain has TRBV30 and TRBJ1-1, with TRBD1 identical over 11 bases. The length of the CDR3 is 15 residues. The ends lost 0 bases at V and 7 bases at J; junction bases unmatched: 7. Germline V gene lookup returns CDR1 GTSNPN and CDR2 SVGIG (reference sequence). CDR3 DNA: TGTGCCTGGAGTGTTTCTGGGGACAGGGGGGTTGAAGCTTTCTTT. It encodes CAWSVSGDRGVEAFF.

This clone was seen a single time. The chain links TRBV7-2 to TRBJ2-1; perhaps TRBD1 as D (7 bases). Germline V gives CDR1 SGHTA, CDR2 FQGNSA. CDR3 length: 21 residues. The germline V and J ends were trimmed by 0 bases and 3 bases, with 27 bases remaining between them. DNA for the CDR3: TGTGCCAGCAGCTTAGCAGTTCTCCTTGACAGGGAGGCTACTGGCTACAATGAGCAGTTCTTC. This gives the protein CASSLAVLLDREATGYNEQFF.

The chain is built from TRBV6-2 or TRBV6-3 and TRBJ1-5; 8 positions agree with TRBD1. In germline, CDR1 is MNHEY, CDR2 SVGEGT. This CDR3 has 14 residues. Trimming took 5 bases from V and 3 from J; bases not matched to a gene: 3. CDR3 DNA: TGTGCCAGCAGTCAGACAGGGGTCAATCAGCCCCAGCATTTT. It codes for CASSQTGVNQPQHF.

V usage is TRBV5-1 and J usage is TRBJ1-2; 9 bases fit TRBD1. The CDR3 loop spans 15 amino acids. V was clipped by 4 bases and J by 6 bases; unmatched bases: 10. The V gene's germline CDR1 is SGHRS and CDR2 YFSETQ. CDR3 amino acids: CASSTQTGGANGYTF. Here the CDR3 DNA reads TGCGCCAGCAGCACCCAAACAGGGGGCGCAAATGGCTACACCTTC.

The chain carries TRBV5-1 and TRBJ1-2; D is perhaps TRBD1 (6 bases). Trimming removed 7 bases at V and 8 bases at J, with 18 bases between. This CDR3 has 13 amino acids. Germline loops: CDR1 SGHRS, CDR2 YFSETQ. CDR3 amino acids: CASSDTGSVGYTF. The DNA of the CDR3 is TGCGCCAGCTCCGACACAGGGAGTGTCGGCTACACCTTC.

CDR3 loop: CASSLQRNEQFF. CDR3 nucleotides: TGTGCCAGCAGCCTCCAACGGAATGAGCAGTTCTTC. The chain joins TRBV7-9 to TRBJ2-1; unclear D gene. CDR1 is SEHNR, CDR2 FQNEAQ, per germline (reference sequence). The CDR3 is 12 amino acids. V was trimmed by 5 bases and J by 7 bases, leaving 9 bases between them.

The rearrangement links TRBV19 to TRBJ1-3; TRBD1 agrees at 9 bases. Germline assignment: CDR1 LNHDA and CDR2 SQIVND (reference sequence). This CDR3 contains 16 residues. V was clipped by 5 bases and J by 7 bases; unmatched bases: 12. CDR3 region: CASSSSTGTGLNTIYF. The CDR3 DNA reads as TGTGCCAGTAGTTCCTCTACCGGGACAGGGCTTAACACCATATATTTT.

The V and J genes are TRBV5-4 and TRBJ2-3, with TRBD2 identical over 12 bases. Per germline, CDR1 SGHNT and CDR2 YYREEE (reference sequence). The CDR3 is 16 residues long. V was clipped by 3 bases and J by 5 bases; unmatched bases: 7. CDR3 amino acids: CASSSRTSGKVDTQYF. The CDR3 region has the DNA TGTGCCAGCAGCTCCCGGACTAGCGGGAAGGTAGATACGCAGTATTTT.